The 24 T cell receptor beta chains given below trace back to one sample, sequenced in a study of OX40 agonist ivuxolimab in advanced cancers. The repertoire was sequenced with immunoSEQ multiplex PCR; TCRdb's copy has only in-frame clones and lacks some. The repertoire includes tens of thousands of clones, more than 85% of them detected once, and 8.7% sits in the top ten. The sample in question was CD4+ or CD8+ T cells sorted from blood, obtained in a trial of the OX40 agonist ivuxolimab. All receptors come from an adult with an advanced solid tumor such as melanoma, head and neck, liver or kidney cancer.

This sequence joins TRBV5-1 and TRBJ1-4; a possible D gene is TRBD1 (6 bases). The CDR3 is 15 amino acids. The germline gives CDR1 SGHRS, CDR2 YFSETQ. V was cut by 4 bases and J by 5 bases, with 15 bases left in between. The CDR3: CASSPTGIYNEKLFF. In DNA form, the CDR3 reads TGCGCCAGCAGCCCTACAGGGATTTACAATGAAAAACTGTTTTTT.

The chain uses TRBV4-1 and TRBJ1-1; a possible D gene is TRBD1 (6 bases). CDR3 length equals 14 residues. The germline gives CDR1 MGHRA, CDR2 YSYEKL. V shed 6 bases and J shed 1 base, with 12 bases lying between them. CDR3: CASRTKGGNTEAFF. In DNA form, the CDR3 reads TGCGCCAGCAGGACCAAGGGGGGGAACACTGAAGCTTTCTTT.

This clone was observed a handful of times. For the CDR3, the DNA is TGTGCCAGCAGCTTAAGGACAGGGAGCTCCTACAATGAGCAGTTCTTC. It is translated as CASSLRTGSSYNEQFF. This sequence joins TRBV7-3 and TRBJ2-1; 8 bases line up with TRBD1. Per germline, CDR1 SGHTA and CDR2 FQGTGA. After removal of 1 base from V and 0 bases from J, the junction contained 2 bases not matched to a gene. The CDR3 extends over 16 amino acids.

CDR3 region: CASSSRTGYGYTF. CDR3 bases: TGTGCCAGCAGCTCTCGGACAGGCTATGGCTACACCTTC. The chain combines TRBV7-9 with TRBJ1-2, with TRBD1 matching over 7 bases. Germline CDR1 is SEHNR and CDR2 is FQNEAQ (reference sequence). J was trimmed by 4 bases and V by 4 bases; bases with no gene match: 3. This CDR3 is built from 13 residues.

This clone was counted a single time. The rearrangement joins TRBV30 to TRBJ2-4; D remains unclear. The CDR3 has 14 amino acids. CDR1 and CDR2 (germline): GTSNPN, SVGIG (reference sequence). Trimming shortened V by 4 bases and J by 11 bases, and 21 bases separated the two germline ends. CDR3 region: CAWKEGSQNLVQYF. As DNA, the CDR3 is TGTGCCTGGAAGGAAGGTTCCCAAAATTTAGTTCAGTACTTC.

This chain joins TRBV12-5 and TRBJ2-1; unclear D gene. The CDR3 spans 16 residues. The germline CDR1 and CDR2 sequences are LGHNT and FRNRAP. Trimming pared 0 bases from V and 7 bases from J, leaving 16 bases between. The CDR3 nucleotides read TGTGCTAGTGGTTTGGTAACCGGGCCCCCTACGAATGAGCAGTTCTTC. Its protein is CASGLVTGPPTNEQFF.

The chain is built from TRBV6-5 and TRBJ2-1; 8 bases map to TRBD2. Germline loops: CDR1 MNHEY, CDR2 SVGAGI. The CDR3 extends over 15 amino acids. The junction had 10 bases not matched to a gene; V was cut back by 6 bases and J by 6 bases. This CDR3 reads CASRLSGRMSNEQFF. Here the CDR3 DNA reads TGTGCCAGCAGACTGAGCGGGAGAATGTCCAATGAGCAGTTCTTC.

The chain has TRBV5-4 and TRBJ2-7; 7 bases match TRBD2. From germline, CDR1 is SGHNT and CDR2 YYREEE (reference sequence). The ends lost 0 bases at V and 0 bases at J; junction bases unmatched: 3. The length of the CDR3 is 15 residues. The CDR3 region has the DNA TGTGCCAGCAGCTTGGCTAGCGGTAGCTCCTACGAGCAGTACTTC. This codes for CASSLASGSSYEQYF.

This clone occurred a few times. The V gene is TRBV4-1, the J gene TRBJ2-7; 9 nucleotides agree with TRBD2. Germline V lookup: CDR1 MGHRA, CDR2 YSYEKL. The CDR3 consists of 16 residues. V shed 0 bases and J 5 bases; nucleotides not matched to a gene: 8. The CDR3 region has the DNA TGCGCCAGCAGCCAAGACCCTAGCGGGGTCCCTAACGAGCAGTACTTC. Translation: CASSQDPSGVPNEQYF.

The rearrangement uses TRBV19 and TRBJ1-1, with D perhaps TRBD1 (5 bases). V was clipped by 10 bases and J by 6 bases, with 15 bases between them. Germline-derived CDR1 and CDR2 are LNHDA and SQIVND (reference sequence). The CDR3 consists of 12 residues. CDR3 bases: TGTGCCACCCGGTTGGGGGGGGCTGAAGCTTTCTTT. Translation: CATRLGGAEAFF.

The CDR3 DNA follows: TGTGCCAGTAAGGTAGCGACGAACACTGAAGCTTTCTTT. It encodes CASKVATNTEAFF. This chain joins TRBV19 and TRBJ1-1; D gene unclear. V was cut by 7 bases and J by 1 base, with 10 bases left in between. Germline V gives CDR1 LNHDA, CDR2 SQIVND (reference sequence). CDR3 length: 13 residues. Using reference TRBV19 and TRBJ1-1 for the parts outside the CDR3, the full variable domain is DGGITQSPKYLFRKEGQNVTLSCEQNLNHDAMYWYRQDPGQGLRLIYYSQIVNDFQKGDIAEGYSVSREKKESFPLTVTSAQKNPTAFYLCASKVATNTEAFFGQGTRLTVV.

The chain joins TRBV9 to TRBJ2-1; 7 bases are a match to TRBD1. The V gene end was trimmed by 0 bases and the J gene end by 6 bases; junction bases not matched to a gene: 6. The CDR3 loop spans 15 amino acids. The V gene's germline CDR1 is SGDLS and CDR2 YYNGEE. The CDR3 here is CASSVEVTGTNEQFF. In DNA form, the CDR3 reads TGTGCCAGCAGCGTAGAGGTGACAGGGACCAATGAGCAGTTCTTC. The entire variable domain, with the rest obtained from reference TRBV9 and TRBJ2-1, is as follows: DSGVTQTPKHLITATGQRVTLRCSPRSGDLSVYWYQQSLDQGLQFLIQYYNGEERAKGNILERFSAQQFPDLHSELNLSSLELGDSALYFCASSVEVTGTNEQFFGPGTRLTVL.

This chain links TRBV5-4 with TRBJ2-3, with 12 bases identical to TRBD2. The CDR3 is made up of 19 amino acids. Unmatched junction bases numbered 11, after V lost 1 base and J lost 2 bases. Per germline, CDR1 SGHNT and CDR2 YYREEE (reference sequence). DNA for the CDR3: TGTGCCAGCAGCTTGCGCCTAGCGGGAGGGCCCGTGGTCACAGATACGCAGTATTTT. Protein product: CASSLRLAGGPVVTDTQYF.

DNA for the CDR3: TGTGCCAGCAGTTTTAGTGCGGGACAGGCAACCTACGAGCAGTACTTC. Translation: CASSFSAGQATYEQYF. The chain couples TRBV27 to TRBJ2-7; 8 nucleotides align to TRBD1. From germline, CDR1 is MNHEY and CDR2 SMNVEV (reference sequence). J gave up 2 bases and V 3 bases, and 9 bases lay outside the gene matches. The CDR3 has 16 amino acids.

J is TRBJ2-3 and V is TRBV30; D gene unclear. V shed 4 bases and J shed 2 bases, with 4 bases lying between them. Germline V gene sequence: CDR1 GTSNPN, CDR2 SVGIG (reference sequence). CDR3 length: 11 residues. The CDR3 bases are TGTGCCTGGAACCCCACAGATACGCAGTATTTT. This codes for CAWNPTDTQYF.

This sequence joins TRBV28 and TRBJ2-1; no firm D call. CDR1 and CDR2 from the germline V gene are MDHEN and SYDVKM. Trimming removed 5 bases from V and 2 bases from J, with 7 bases in between. This CDR3 has 13 amino acids. The CDR3 reads CASSLDTYNEQFF. The CDR3 DNA reads as TGTGCCAGCAGTCTAGACACCTACAATGAGCAGTTCTTC.

The chain employs TRBV27 and TRBJ1-5; TRBD1 might be the D (5 bases). Germline V gives CDR1 MNHEY, CDR2 SMNVEV (reference sequence). V was shortened by 5 bases and J by 7 bases, with 12 bases between the two germline ends. This CDR3 spans 13 amino acids. CDR3 amino acids: CASSIAGHQPQHF. The CDR3 nucleotides read TGTGCCAGCAGTATCGCAGGGCACCAGCCCCAGCATTTT.

This chain connects TRBV7-2 to TRBJ2-7; 9 bases are shared with TRBD1. V gave up 0 bases and J gave up 3 bases; unmatched junction bases: 6. The CDR3 loop spans 16 amino acids. Germline V gene data show CDR1 as SGHTA and CDR2 as FQGNSA. CDR3 in amino acids: CASSLASDRGIYEQYF. DNA for the CDR3: TGTGCCAGCAGCTTAGCGTCGGACAGGGGAATCTACGAGCAGTACTTC.

The gene calls are TRBV19 and TRBJ2-1, with D perhaps TRBD2 (5 bases). Between the trimmed V and J ends, which lost 7 bases and 7 bases, there was a span of 17 bases. From germline, CDR1 is LNHDA and CDR2 SQIVND (reference sequence). There are 14 residues in the CDR3. The CDR3 is CASKAVLGWNEQFF. The CDR3 bases are TGTGCCAGTAAAGCGGTTTTGGGTTGGAATGAGCAGTTCTTC.

CDR3: CASSIGFRGLGTEAFF. The CDR3 DNA is TGTGCCAGTAGTATCGGCTTCAGGGGGCTCGGCACTGAAGCTTTCTTT. The chain uses TRBV19 and TRBJ1-1; 8 bases line up with TRBD1. The CDR3 is 16 amino acids. Germline loops: CDR1 LNHDA, CDR2 SQIVND (reference sequence). Losses at the gene ends were 3 bases for V and 4 bases for J; bases not matched to a gene: 10.

The chain joins TRBV5-5 to TRBJ1-2; D is unclear. Germline V CDR1 and CDR2: SGHKS, YYEKEE (reference sequence). The V end was cut by 4 bases, the J end by 6 bases, with 16 bases between. The CDR3 extends over 14 amino acids. The CDR3 DNA reads TGTGCCAGCAGCCCGGACTTCCTTTGGGATGGCTACACCTTC. Translation gives CASSPDFLWDGYTF.

The chain has TRBV15 and TRBJ1-2, with 11 nucleotides matching TRBD1. In germline, CDR1 is LNHNV, CDR2 YYDKDF (reference sequence). The ends lost 8 bases at V and 7 bases at J; junction bases unmatched: 9. The CDR3 runs to 14 residues. The CDR3 nucleotides read TGTGCCACCTCCCGGACAGGGGGCGCAGGTGGCTACACCTTC. Amino acids: CATSRTGGAGGYTF.

V is TRBV10-3 and J is TRBJ1-4; D gene ambiguous. The V end lost 6 bases, the J end lost 0 bases, and 8 bases lay between the germline ends. Germline V gene data show CDR1 as ENHRY and CDR2 as SYGVKD. The CDR3 sequence is 14 residues long. The CDR3 sequence is CAIRGDATNEKLFF. The CDR3 coding sequence is TGTGCCATCAGAGGTGATGCAACTAATGAAAAACTGTTTTTT.

A single count supports this clone. The chain employs TRBV4-3 and TRBJ2-7, with D tentatively TRBD1 (6 bases). CDR3 length: 15 residues. Germline-derived CDR1 and CDR2 are LGHNA and YSLEER. Trimming shortened V by 1 base and J by 1 base, and 11 bases separated the two germline ends. The CDR3 DNA is TGCGCCAGCAGCCAAGCCCGGACAGTTTCCTACGAGCAGTACTTC. It encodes CASSQARTVSYEQYF.